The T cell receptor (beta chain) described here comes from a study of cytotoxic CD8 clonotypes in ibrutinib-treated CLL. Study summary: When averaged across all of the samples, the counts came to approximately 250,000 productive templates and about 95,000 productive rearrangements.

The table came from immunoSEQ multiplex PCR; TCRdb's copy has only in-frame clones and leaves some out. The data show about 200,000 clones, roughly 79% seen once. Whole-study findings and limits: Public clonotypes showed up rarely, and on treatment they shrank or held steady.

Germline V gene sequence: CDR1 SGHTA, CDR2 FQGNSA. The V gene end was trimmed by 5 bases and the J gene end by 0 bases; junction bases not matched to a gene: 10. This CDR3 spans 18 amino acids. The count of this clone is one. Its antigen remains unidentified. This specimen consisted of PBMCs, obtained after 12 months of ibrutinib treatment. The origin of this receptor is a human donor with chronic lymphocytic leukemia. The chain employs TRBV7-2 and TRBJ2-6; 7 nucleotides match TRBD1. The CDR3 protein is CASSPTGQSYSGANVLTF. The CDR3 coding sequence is TGTGCCAGCAGCCCTACGGGACAGTCCTACTCTGGGGCCAACGTCCTGACTTTC.